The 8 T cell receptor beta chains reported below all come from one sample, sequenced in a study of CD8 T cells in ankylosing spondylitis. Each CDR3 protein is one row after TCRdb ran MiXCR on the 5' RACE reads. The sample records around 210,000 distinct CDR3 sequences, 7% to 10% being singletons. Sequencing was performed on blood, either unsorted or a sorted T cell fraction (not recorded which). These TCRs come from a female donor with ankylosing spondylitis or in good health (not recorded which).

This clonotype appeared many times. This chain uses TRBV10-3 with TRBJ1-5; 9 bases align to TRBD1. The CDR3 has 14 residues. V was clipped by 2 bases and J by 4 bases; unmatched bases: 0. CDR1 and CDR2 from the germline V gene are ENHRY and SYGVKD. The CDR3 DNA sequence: TGTGCCATCAGTGAGGACAGGGGGAATCAGCCCCAGCATTTT. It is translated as CAISEDRGNQPQHF.

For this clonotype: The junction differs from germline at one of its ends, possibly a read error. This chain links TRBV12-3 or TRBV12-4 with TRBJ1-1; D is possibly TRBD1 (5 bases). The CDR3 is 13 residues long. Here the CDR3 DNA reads TGTGCCAGCAGGATCAGGGAGAACACTGAAGCTTCCTTT. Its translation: CASRIRENTEASF.

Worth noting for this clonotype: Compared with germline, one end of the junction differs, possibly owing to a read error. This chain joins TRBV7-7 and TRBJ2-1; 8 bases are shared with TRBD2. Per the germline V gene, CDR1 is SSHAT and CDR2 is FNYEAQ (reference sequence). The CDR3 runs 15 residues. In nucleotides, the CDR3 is TGTGTCAGCAGCTTAGGAGCGGGGGCTTACAATGAGCAGTTCTTC. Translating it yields CVSSLGAGAYNEQFF.

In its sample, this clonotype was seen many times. The chain's CDR3 is CASSWAQTKNIQYF. The CDR3 DNA reads as TGTGCCAGCAGCTGGGCGCAGACCAAAAACATTCAGTACTTC. The chain couples TRBV7-8 to TRBJ2-4; D not certain. Trimming took off 4 bases at V and 2 bases at J, with 9 bases between the two ends. Germline CDR1 and CDR2: SGHVS and FQNEAQ. CDR3 size: 14 residues. Using reference TRBV7-8 and TRBJ2-4 for the parts outside the CDR3, the full variable domain is GAGVSQSPRYKVAKRGQDVALRCDPISGHVSLFWYQQALGQGPEFLTYFQNEAQLDKSGLPSDRFFAERPEGSVSTLKIQRTQQEDSAVYLCASSWAQTKNIQYFGAGTRLSVL.

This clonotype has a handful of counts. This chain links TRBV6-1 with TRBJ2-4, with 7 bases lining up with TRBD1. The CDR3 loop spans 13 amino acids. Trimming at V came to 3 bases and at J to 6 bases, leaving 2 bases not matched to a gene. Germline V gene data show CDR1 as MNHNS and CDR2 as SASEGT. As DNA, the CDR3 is TGTGCCAGCAGTGATAACAGGGGAAACATTCAGTACTTC. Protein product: CASSDNRGNIQYF.

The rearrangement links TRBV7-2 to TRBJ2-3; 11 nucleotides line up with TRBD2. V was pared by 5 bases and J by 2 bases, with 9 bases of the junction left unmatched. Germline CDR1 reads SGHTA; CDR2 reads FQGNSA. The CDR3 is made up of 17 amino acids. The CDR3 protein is CASSLGTTSGTTDTQYF. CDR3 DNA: TGTGCCAGCAGCCTCGGAACGACTAGCGGGACCACAGATACGCAGTATTTT.

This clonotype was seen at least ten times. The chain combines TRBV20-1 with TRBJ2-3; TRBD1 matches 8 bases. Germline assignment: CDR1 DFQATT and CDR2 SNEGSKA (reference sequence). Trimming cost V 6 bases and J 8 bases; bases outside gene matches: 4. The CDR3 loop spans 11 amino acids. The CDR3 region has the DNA TGCAGTGCGCCGCAGGGGGCTACGCAGTATTTT. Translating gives CSAPQGATQYF.

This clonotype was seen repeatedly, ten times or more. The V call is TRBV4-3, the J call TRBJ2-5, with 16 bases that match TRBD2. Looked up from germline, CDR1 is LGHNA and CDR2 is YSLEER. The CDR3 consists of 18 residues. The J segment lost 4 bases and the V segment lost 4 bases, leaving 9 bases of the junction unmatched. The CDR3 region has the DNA TGCGCCAGCAGCCCTGCGGGACTAGCGGGAGGGAGGAGAGAGACCCAGTACTTC. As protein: CASSPAGLAGGRRETQYF.